Given below is one T cell receptor beta chain in context. The sample belongs to a study of T cells after somatic rescue of genetic block. The CDR3 loop spans 16 amino acids. V was pared by 0 bases and J by 4 bases, with 15 bases between. Germline V gene sequence: CDR1 LNHNV, CDR2 YYDKDF (reference sequence). Generated by immunoSEQ multiplex PCR, the TCRdb table keeps only in-frame clones and is missing some. The sample contains 70,000 to 85,000 clones, roughly 91% of which appear only once. Material for sequencing was peripheral blood mononuclear cells (PBMCs). The chain is built from TRBV15 and TRBJ2-5, with a weak D call TRBD2 (5 bases). This receptor was taken from a man aged 25 to 40. The CDR3 protein is CATSRDRARVAETQYF. The CDR3 DNA reads TGTGCCACCAGCAGAGATCGTGCGAGGGTGGCAGAGACCCAGTACTTC. Full variable domain (rest looked up from reference TRBV15 and TRBJ2-5): DAMVIQNPRYQVTQFGKPVTLSCSQTLNHNVMYWYQQKSSQAPKLLFHYYDKDFNNEADTPDNFQSRRPNTSFCFLDIRSPGLGDTAMYLCATSRDRARVAETQYFGPGTRLLVL.